This T cell receptor (beta chain) was identified during a study of T cells expressing NK-cell markers. Whole-study results and caveats: Of the CD8+ T cells in about 6 donors, about 1.0-7.0% belonged to dominant NKG2C+ clonotypes. Whether expanded NKG2C-expressing T cell clones recognize HCMV is unknown.

Germline V gene sequence: CDR1 SGHRS, CDR2 YFSETQ. The CDR3 spans 15 residues. TCRdb reanalyzed the 5' RACE reads and collapses them to one entry per CDR3 protein, without DNA. This sample's clone table lists 500,000 to 700,000 distinct CDR3 sequences. Comments on this clonotype: The antigen is undetermined.

V usage is TRBV5-1 and J usage is TRBJ1-4; TCRdb returns TRBD1, unconfirmable since there is no DNA. This sequence originates from a man younger than 35 in good health. Sequenced input: blood T cells: a sorted CD56 or NKG2C T cell subset, CD4+ or CD8+ T cells, or bulk PBMC T cells (not recorded which). The CDR3: CASSLGPGGVEKLFF.